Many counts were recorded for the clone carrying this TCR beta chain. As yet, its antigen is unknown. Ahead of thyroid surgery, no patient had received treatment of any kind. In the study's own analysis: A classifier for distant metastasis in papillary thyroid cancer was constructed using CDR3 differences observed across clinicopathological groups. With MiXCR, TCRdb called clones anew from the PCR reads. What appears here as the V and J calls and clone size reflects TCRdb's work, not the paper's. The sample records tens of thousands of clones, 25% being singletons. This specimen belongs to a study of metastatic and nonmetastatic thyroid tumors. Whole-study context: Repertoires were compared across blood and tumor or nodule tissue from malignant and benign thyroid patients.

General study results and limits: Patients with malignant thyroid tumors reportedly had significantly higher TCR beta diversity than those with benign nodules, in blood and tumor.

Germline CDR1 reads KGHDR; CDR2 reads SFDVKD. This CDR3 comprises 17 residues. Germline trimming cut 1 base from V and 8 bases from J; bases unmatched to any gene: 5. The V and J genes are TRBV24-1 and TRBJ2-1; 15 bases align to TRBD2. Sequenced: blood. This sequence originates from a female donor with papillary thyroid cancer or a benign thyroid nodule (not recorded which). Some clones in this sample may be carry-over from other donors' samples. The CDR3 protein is CATSDFIRTSGRDEQFF. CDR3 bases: TGTGCCACCAGTGATTTTATCAGGACTAGCGGGAGGGATGAGCAGTTCTTC.